The sequence of this TCR beta chain was determined in a study of blood T cell repertoires in COVID-19. Overall study context: The study drew acute and convalescent COVID-19 samples from the United States, Italy and Spain. The analysed material was cDNA or gDNA that came from T cells, B-cell-depleted T cells, or PBMCs.

Trimming pared 0 bases from V and 6 bases from J, leaving 15 bases between. The length of the CDR3 is 16 residues. Germline assignment: CDR1 LNHDA and CDR2 SQIVND (reference sequence). In the authors' workflow: Counts of nucleated cells, estimated from reference gene primer amplification, were obtained. The assay was immunoSEQ multiplex PCR, and TCRdb's table has in-frame clones only and misses some. V, J and clone size reflect that table, while D and trimming were determined from the DNA. The sample has 250,000 to 300,000 clones; approximately 91% are singletons. Followed over time, Seattle patients had been enrolled while infection was active.

The sequencing input was peripheral blood. This clonotype was obtained from a woman between 25 and 40 years old with COVID-19, enrolled during active disease. The rearrangement uses TRBV19 and TRBJ2-1, with D possibly TRBD2 on 6 matching bases. This CDR3 is CASSIDLGTSGNEQFF. Written as DNA, the CDR3 is TGTGCCAGTAGTATAGACCTCGGGACTTCCGGCAATGAGCAGTTCTTC.